The entry that follows covers one T cell receptor beta chain sequence. What it recognizes is unknown. The data were obtained in a study of shared clonotypes between healthy human individuals. Study at large: For every donor, three CD4 naive, three CD4 memory, two CD8 naive and one CD8 memory plates were used.

General study results and limits: Memory subsets generally showed lower estimated richness than naive subsets.

Memory CD4+ cells were the fraction left after CD45RA+ naive selection. The repertoire was sequenced with immunoSEQ multiplex PCR; TCRdb's copy has only in-frame clones and lacks some. Of about 960,000 clones in the sample, about three quarters were seen once. This CDR3 region has 16 residues. Germline CDR1 SGHVS, CDR2 FQNEAQ. V shed 5 bases, J shed 4 bases, and the junction held 8 bases outside the gene matches. The V gene is TRBV7-8, the J gene TRBJ2-2; 9 nucleotides align to TRBD2. The sequencing input was memory CD4+ T cells sorted from blood. Subset of the sample: CD45RA-negative fraction. The source of this sequence is a man aged 18 to 30 in good health. CDR3 residues: CASSPVGRGGTGELFF. For the CDR3, the DNA is TGTGCCAGCAGCCCAGTGGGGCGGGGGGGCACCGGGGAGCTGTTTTTT.